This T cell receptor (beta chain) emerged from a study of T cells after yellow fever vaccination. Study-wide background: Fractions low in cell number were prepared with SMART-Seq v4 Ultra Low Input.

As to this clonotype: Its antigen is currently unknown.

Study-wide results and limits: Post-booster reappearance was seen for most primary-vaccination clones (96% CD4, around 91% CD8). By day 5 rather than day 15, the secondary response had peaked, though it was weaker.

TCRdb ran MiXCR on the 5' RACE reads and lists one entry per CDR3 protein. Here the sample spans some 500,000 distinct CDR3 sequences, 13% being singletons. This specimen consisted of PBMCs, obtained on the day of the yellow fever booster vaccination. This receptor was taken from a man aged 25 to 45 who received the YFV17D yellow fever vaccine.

The CDR3 loop is CASTSGTNTGELFF. CDR3 bases: TGCGCCAGTACATCAGGGACGAACACCGGGGAGCTGTTTTTT. The J gene is TRBJ2-2, the V gene TRBV10-1; perhaps TRBD1 as D (5 bases). CDR1 is WNHNN and CDR2 is SYGVQD in the germline V gene (reference sequence). V was clipped by 9 bases and J by 0 bases, with 11 bases between them. The CDR3 is 14 amino acids.